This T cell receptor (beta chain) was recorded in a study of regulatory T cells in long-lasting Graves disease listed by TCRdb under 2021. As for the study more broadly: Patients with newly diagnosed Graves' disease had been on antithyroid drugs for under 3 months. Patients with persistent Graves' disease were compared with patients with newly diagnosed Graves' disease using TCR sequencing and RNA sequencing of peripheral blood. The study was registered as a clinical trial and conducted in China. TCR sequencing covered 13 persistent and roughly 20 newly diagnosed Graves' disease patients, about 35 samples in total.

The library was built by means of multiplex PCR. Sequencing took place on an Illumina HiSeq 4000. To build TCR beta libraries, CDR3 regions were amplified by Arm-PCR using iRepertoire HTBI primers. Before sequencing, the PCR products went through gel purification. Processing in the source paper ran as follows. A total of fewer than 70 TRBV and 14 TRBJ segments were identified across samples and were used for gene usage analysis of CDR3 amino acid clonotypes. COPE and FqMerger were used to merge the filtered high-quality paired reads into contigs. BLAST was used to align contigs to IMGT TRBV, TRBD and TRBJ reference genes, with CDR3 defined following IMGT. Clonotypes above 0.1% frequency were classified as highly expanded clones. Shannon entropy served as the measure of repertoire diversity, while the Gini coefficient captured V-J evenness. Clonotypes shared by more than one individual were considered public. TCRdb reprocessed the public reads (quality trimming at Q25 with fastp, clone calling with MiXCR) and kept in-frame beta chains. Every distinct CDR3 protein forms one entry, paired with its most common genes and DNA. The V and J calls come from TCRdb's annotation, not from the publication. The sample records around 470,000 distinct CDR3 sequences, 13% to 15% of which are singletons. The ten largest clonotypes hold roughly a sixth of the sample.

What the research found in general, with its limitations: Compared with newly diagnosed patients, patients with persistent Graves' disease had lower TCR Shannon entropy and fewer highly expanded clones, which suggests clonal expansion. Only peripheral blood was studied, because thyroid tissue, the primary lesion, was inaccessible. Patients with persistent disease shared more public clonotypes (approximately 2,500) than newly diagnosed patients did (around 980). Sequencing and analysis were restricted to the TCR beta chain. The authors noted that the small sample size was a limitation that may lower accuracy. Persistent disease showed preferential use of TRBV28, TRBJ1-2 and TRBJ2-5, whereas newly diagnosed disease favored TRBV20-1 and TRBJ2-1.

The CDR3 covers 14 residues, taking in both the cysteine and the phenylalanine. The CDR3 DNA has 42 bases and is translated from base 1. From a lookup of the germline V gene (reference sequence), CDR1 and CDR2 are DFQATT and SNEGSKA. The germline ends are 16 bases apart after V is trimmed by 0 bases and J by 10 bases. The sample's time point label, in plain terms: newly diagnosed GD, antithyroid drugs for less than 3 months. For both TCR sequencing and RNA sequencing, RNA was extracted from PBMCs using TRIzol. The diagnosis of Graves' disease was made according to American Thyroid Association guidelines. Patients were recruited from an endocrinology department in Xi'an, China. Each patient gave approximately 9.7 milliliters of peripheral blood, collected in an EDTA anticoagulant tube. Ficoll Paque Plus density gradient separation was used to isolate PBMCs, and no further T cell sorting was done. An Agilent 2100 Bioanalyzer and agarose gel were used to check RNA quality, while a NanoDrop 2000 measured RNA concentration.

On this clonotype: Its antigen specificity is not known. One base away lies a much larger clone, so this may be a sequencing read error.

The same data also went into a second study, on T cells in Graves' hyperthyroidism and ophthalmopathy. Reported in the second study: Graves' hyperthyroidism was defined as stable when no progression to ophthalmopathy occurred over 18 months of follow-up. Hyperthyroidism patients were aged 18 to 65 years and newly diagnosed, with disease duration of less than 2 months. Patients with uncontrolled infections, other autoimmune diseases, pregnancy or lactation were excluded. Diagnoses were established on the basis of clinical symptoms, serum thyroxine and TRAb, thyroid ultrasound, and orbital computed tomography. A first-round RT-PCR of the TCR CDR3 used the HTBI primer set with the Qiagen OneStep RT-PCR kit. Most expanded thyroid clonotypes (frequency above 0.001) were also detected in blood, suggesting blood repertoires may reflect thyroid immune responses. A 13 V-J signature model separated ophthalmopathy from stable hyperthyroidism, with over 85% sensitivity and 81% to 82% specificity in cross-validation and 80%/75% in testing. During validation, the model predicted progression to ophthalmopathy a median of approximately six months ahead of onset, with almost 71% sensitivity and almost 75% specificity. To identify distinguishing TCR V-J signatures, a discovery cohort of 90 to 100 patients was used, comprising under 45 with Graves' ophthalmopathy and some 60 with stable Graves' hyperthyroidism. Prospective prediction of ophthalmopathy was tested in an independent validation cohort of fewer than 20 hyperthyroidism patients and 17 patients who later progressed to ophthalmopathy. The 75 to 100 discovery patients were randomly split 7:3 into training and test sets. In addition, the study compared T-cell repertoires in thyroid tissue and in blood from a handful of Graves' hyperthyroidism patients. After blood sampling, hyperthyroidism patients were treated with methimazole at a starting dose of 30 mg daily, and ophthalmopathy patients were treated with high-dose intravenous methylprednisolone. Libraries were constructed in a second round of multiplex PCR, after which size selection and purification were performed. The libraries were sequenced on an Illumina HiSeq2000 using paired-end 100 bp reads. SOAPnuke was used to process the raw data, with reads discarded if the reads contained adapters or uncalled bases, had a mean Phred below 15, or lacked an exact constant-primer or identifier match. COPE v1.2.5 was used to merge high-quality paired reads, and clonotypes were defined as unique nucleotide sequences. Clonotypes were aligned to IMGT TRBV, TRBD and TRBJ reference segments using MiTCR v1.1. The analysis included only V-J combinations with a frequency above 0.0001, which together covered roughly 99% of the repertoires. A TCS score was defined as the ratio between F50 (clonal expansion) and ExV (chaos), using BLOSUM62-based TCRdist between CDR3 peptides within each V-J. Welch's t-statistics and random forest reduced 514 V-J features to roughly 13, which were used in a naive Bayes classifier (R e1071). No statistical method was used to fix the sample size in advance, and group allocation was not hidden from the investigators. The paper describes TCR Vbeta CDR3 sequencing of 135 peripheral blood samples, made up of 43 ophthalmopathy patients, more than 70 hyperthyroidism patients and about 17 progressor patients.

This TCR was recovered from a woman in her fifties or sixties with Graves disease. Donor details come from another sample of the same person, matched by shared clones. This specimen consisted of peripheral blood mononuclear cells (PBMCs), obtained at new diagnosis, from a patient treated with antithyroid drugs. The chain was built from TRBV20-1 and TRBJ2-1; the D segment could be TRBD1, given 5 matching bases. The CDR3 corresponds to CSARDRTNPYEQFF. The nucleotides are TGCAGTGCTAGAGATAGGACAAACCCCTACGAGCAGTTCTTC.